Following are 29 T cell receptor beta chains from one sample sequenced in a study of blood T cell repertoires in COVID-19. Profiling relied on immunoSEQ multiplex PCR, and the TCRdb table lists in-frame clones only, not all of them. Seen here are under 350,000 clones, about 82% observed once, and the top ten hold more than 6%. Sequenced sample: peripheral blood. These receptors all stem from a human donor in a cohort sampled during active COVID-19.

J is TRBJ2-2 and V is TRBV19; 10 bases line up with TRBD2. This CDR3 region has 15 residues. After removal of 3 bases from V and 5 bases from J, the junction contained 3 bases not matched to a gene. In germline, CDR1 is LNHDA, CDR2 SQIVND (reference sequence). DNA for the CDR3: TGTGCCAGTAGTATTAGCGGGGGGAAAACCGGGGAGCTGTTTTTT. It codes for CASSISGGKTGELFF.

The chain combines TRBV12-3 or TRBV12-4 with TRBJ2-7, with D possibly matching TRBD2 (6 bases). V shed 9 bases and J shed 0 bases, with 12 bases lying between them. The CDR3 runs to 13 residues. The CDR3 coding sequence is TGTGCCAGTGGGGGGACGGTCTCCTACGAGCAGTACTTC. Translating gives CASGGTVSYEQYF.

The V call is TRBV4-1, the J call TRBJ2-3, with 10 bases that match TRBD2. V lost 5 bases, J lost 5 bases, and 7 bases stayed unmatched. The germline V gene encodes CDR1 MGHRA and CDR2 YSYEKL. CDR3 length equals 15 residues. The CDR3 here is CASSVSGGPGDTQYF. The CDR3, as DNA: TGCGCCAGCAGCGTTAGCGGGGGGCCGGGAGATACGCAGTATTTT.

This clone was detected once. Germline is not matched at one junction end, which may reflect a read error. This sequence joins TRBV12-3 or TRBV12-4 and TRBJ2-1; unclear D gene. This CDR3 contains 11 residues. CDR3 bases: TGTGCCAGCAGTTCCTTCAATGAGCAGTTCTTC. This encodes CASSSFNEQFF.

DNA of the CDR3: TGCGCCAGCAGCCCAGGGACTAGTGTGGCGGTTTTAGATACGCAGTATTTT. Residues: CASSPGTSVAVLDTQYF. V usage is TRBV4-1 and J usage is TRBJ2-3, with 8 bases identical to TRBD2. The V segment lost 4 bases and the J segment 5 bases; nucleotides outside the gene matches: 14. The CDR3 loop spans 17 amino acids. From germline, CDR1 is MGHRA and CDR2 YSYEKL.

This clone was recorded a few times. This rearrangement joins TRBV6-5 to TRBJ2-1, with unresolved D. The germline CDR1 and CDR2 sequences are MNHEY and SVGAGI. Trimming removed 4 bases at V and 0 bases at J, with 4 bases between. The CDR3 extends over 13 amino acids. The CDR3 sequence: CASSWSSYNEQFF. The CDR3 DNA is TGTGCCAGCAGTTGGAGCTCCTACAATGAGCAGTTCTTC.

V gene TRBV3-1 (or the pseudogene TRBV3-2) combines with J gene TRBJ1-5; perhaps TRBD1 as D (5 bases). This CDR3 has 14 residues. The germline V gene has CDR1 LGHDT and CDR2 YNNKEL (reference sequence). Trimming removed 5 bases from V and 4 bases from J, with 12 bases in between. The CDR3 loop reads CASSATGLNQPQHF. The CDR3 region has the DNA TGTGCCAGCAGCGCGACGGGACTGAATCAGCCCCAGCATTTT.

This clone was found a few times. The chain links TRBV5-4 to TRBJ1-6, with 8 positions matching TRBD1. This CDR3 region has 15 residues. J lost 10 bases, V lost 3 bases, and 9 bases had no gene match. The germline V gene has CDR1 SGHNT and CDR2 YYREEE (reference sequence). CDR3 amino acids: CASSSLSTGASPLHF. The CDR3 DNA is TGTGCCAGCAGCTCCCTTTCGACAGGGGCCTCACCCCTCCACTTT.

This chain connects TRBV7-9 to TRBJ2-7; tentatively, D is TRBD2 (5 bases). CDR1 is SEHNR, CDR2 FQNEAQ, per germline (reference sequence). The CDR3 covers 14 residues. Trimming left V 3 bases short and J 4 bases short, with 13 bases between. CDR3 coding DNA: TGTGCCAGCAGCTTTAAATTCGGGGATTACGAGCAGTACTTC. This gives the protein CASSFKFGDYEQYF. Variable domain in full (rest from reference TRBV7-9 and TRBJ2-7): DTGVSQNPRHKITKRGQNVTFRCDPISEHNRLYWYRQTLGQGPEFLTYFQNEAQLEKSRLLSDRFSAERPKGSFSTLEIQRTEQGDSAMYLCASSFKFGDYEQYFGPGTRLTVT.

The chain has TRBV7-2 and TRBJ1-5, with D unresolved. Germline V CDR1 and CDR2: SGHTA, FQGNSA. The V end was cut by 0 bases, the J end by 3 bases, with 3 bases between. The CDR3 sequence is 13 residues long. CDR3 region: CASSLAHNQPQHF. CDR3 coding DNA: TGTGCCAGCAGCTTAGCCCACAATCAGCCCCAGCATTTT.

This sequence joins TRBV6-2 or TRBV6-3 and TRBJ2-7, with D unresolved. V lost 3 bases to trimming and J lost 4 bases, with 7 bases between them. Germline V lookup: CDR1 MNHEY, CDR2 SVGEGT. The CDR3 sequence is 12 residues long. DNA for the CDR3: TGTGCCAGCAGTTATCCCCAATACGAGCAGTACTTC. Protein: CASSYPQYEQYF.

This clone occurred once. The sample carries other DNA sequences with the same CDR3. The rearrangement links TRBV27 to TRBJ2-7; the D gene is possibly TRBD2 (6 bases). Germline CDR1 MNHEY, CDR2 SMNVEV (reference sequence). V dropped 5 bases and J dropped 3 bases, with 14 bases sitting between them. This CDR3 spans 14 amino acids. DNA of the CDR3: TGTGCCAGCAGTACGGGGGTGATTCACTACGAGCAGTACTTC. It codes for CASSTGVIHYEQYF.

This clone was seen a single time. The same CDR3 is also encoded by other DNA sequences in this sample. The J gene is TRBJ1-1, the V gene TRBV24-1, with TRBD1 matching 7 bases. The germline V gene has CDR1 KGHDR and CDR2 SFDVKD. The CDR3 runs to 14 residues. Losses at the gene ends were 4 bases for V and 4 bases for J; bases not matched to a gene: 5. DNA of the CDR3: TGTGCCACCAGTGACTCAGGGGGGACCACTGAAGCTTTCTTT. It encodes CATSDSGGTTEAFF.

This clone was detected once. The chain has TRBV5-1 and TRBJ2-5, with 9 bases aligning to TRBD2. There are 16 residues in the CDR3. V gave up 2 bases and J gave up 0 bases; unmatched junction bases: 5. CDR1 SGHRS and CDR2 YFSETQ come from the germline V gene. CDR3: CASSFLLAGDQETQYF. The CDR3 DNA is TGCGCCAGCAGCTTTCTCTTAGCGGGGGACCAAGAGACCCAGTACTTC.

V gene TRBV30 combines with J gene TRBJ1-6; the D gene is possibly TRBD1 (5 bases). The CDR3 loop spans 15 amino acids. From germline, CDR1 is GTSNPN and CDR2 SVGIG (reference sequence). The V and J ends lost 3 bases and 13 bases respectively, with 22 bases between them. The CDR3 sequence: CAWRVGGRGISPLHF. The CDR3 DNA reads TGTGCCTGGAGGGTCGGGGGACGGGGAATTTCCCCCCTCCACTTT.

This rearrangement joins TRBV7-9 to TRBJ2-7; TRBD1 aligns across 8 bases. V was clipped by 8 bases and J by 3 bases; unmatched bases: 6. From germline, CDR1 is SEHNR and CDR2 FQNEAQ (reference sequence). The CDR3 has 13 amino acids. CDR3 sequence: CASQGQENYEQYF. As DNA, the CDR3 is TGTGCCAGCCAGGGACAGGAAAACTACGAGCAGTACTTC.

The chain is built from TRBV5-5 and TRBJ1-2, with 7 positions matching TRBD1. Per germline, CDR1 SGHKS and CDR2 YYEKEE (reference sequence). The CDR3 runs 13 residues. With 6 bases clipped from V and 2 bases from J, the junction kept 4 bases outside the gene matches. The CDR3 sequence is CASTLGQNYGYTF. CDR3 DNA: TGTGCCAGCACCCTGGGACAGAACTATGGCTACACCTTC.

The V call is TRBV7-3, the J call TRBJ2-2, with D maybe TRBD2 (5 bases). Trimming took off 1 base at V and 6 bases at J, with 15 bases between the two ends. The CDR3 is 16 amino acids. CDR1 and CDR2 (germline): SGHTA, FQGTGA. The CDR3 nucleotides are TGTGCCAGCAGCTTAAGTTGGGCTAGCAGTCCCGGGGAGCTGTTTTTT. It translates to CASSLSWASSPGELFF. The full variable domain, with the rest looked up from reference TRBV7-3 and TRBJ2-2, is GAGVSQTPSNKVTEKGKYVELRCDPISGHTALYWYRQSLGQGPEFLIYFQGTGAADDSGLPNDRFFAVRPEGSVSTLKIQRTERGDSAVYLCASSLSWASSPGELFFGEGSRLTVL.

The CDR3 DNA reads as TGTGCCAGCAGCTTTTGGGACAGGCAGAATGAAAAACTGTTTTTT. It codes for CASSFWDRQNEKLFF. This rearrangement joins TRBV5-5 to TRBJ1-4, with 8 bases aligning to TRBD1. The J segment lost 5 bases and the V segment lost 2 bases, leaving 5 bases of the junction unmatched. Germline V gene data show CDR1 as SGHKS and CDR2 as YYEKEE (reference sequence). The CDR3 runs to 15 residues. Full variable domain (outside the CDR3, taken from reference TRBV5-5 and TRBJ1-4): DAGVTQSPTHLIKTRGQQVTLRCSPISGHKSVSWYQQVLGQGPQFIFQYYEKEERGRGNFPDRFSARQFPNYSSELNVNALLLGDSALYLCASSFWDRQNEKLFFGSGTQLSVL.

J is TRBJ2-4 and V is TRBV5-8, with 8 bases identical to TRBD2. The V gene's germline CDR1 is SGHTS and CDR2 YDEGEE. The V segment lost 0 bases and the J segment 0 bases; nucleotides outside the gene matches: 5. CDR3 length: 17 residues. This chain's CDR3 is CASSLETGGLAKNIQYF. DNA of the CDR3: TGTGCCAGCAGCTTGGAGACGGGGGGGCTAGCCAAAAACATTCAGTACTTC.

This clone showed up just once. The CDR3 sequence is CAITEDGQGNTEAFF. As DNA, the CDR3 is TGTGCCATCACCGAGGACGGACAGGGGAACACTGAAGCTTTCTTT. This chain links TRBV10-3 with TRBJ1-1; TRBD1 agrees at 8 bases. Germline V gene sequence: CDR1 ENHRY, CDR2 SYGVKD. The CDR3 is 15 residues long. Trimming took 7 bases from V and 1 from J; bases not matched to a gene: 8.

This chain connects TRBV30 to TRBJ2-7, with a tentative D call TRBD2 (5 bases). The CDR3 runs 14 residues. With 0 bases removed from V and 6 bases from J, the gap between germline ends came to 15 bases. Germline V gene lookup returns CDR1 GTSNPN and CDR2 SVGIG (reference sequence). CDR3 nucleotides: TGTGCCTGGAGTGTACCGGGGATTTATGCCGAGCAGTACTTC. Translation gives CAWSVPGIYAEQYF.

This clone has only one observation. The J gene is TRBJ2-2, the V gene TRBV6-5; 8 bases are a match to TRBD2. There are 14 residues in the CDR3. Per germline, CDR1 MNHEY and CDR2 SVGAGI. Trimming at V came to 6 bases and at J to 6 bases, leaving 6 bases not matched to a gene. CDR3 sequence: CASRPGLEAGELFF. The CDR3 DNA sequence: TGTGCCAGCAGGCCGGGACTAGAAGCCGGGGAGCTGTTTTTT.

The rearrangement links TRBV14 to TRBJ1-4, with D perhaps matching TRBD1 (5 bases). The CDR3 covers 15 residues. The V gene's germline CDR1 is SGHDN and CDR2 FVKESK. Trimming removed 1 base at V and 4 bases at J, with 10 bases between. The DNA for the CDR3 is TGTGCCAGCAGCCAAGTGGCCGGGGGTAATGAAAAACTGTTTTTT. This translates into CASSQVAGGNEKLFF. The full variable domain, rest sourced from reference TRBV14 and TRBJ1-4, is EAGVTQFPSHSVIEKGQTVTLRCDPISGHDNLYWYRRVMGKEIKFLLHFVKESKQDESGMPNNRFLAERTGGTYSTLKVQPAELEDSGVYFCASSQVAGGNEKLFFGSGTQLSVL.

V usage is TRBV14 and J usage is TRBJ1-4, with a tentative D call TRBD1 (5 bases). From germline, CDR1 is SGHDN and CDR2 FVKESK. The CDR3 runs to 17 residues. V lost 2 bases and J lost 1, with 14 bases in between. CDR3 bases: TGTGCCAGCAGCCAAAATATAAGGGGCGGAACTAATGAAAAACTGTTTTTT. This codes for CASSQNIRGGTNEKLFF.

This chain connects TRBV6-1 to TRBJ1-5; no clear D. The CDR3 runs 12 residues. V was pared by 2 bases and J by 4 bases, with 3 bases between. Germline CDR1 MNHNS, CDR2 SASEGT. The CDR3 coding sequence is TGTGCCAGCAGTGAATATAATCAGCCCCAGCATTTT. Translating gives CASSEYNQPQHF.

The chain has TRBV11-3 and TRBJ2-1, with 8 bases aligning to TRBD2. Germline loops: CDR1 SGHNT, CDR2 YENEEA. The CDR3 has 14 residues. After removal of 5 bases from V and 4 bases from J, the junction contained 4 bases not matched to a gene. CDR3 sequence (DNA): TGTGCCAGCAGCGGGCCTAGCGGGTACAATGAGCAGTTCTTC. It translates to CASSGPSGYNEQFF.

This clone showed up many times. This same CDR3 is encoded by further DNA sequences in the sample. This sequence joins TRBV6-4 and TRBJ1-3; TRBD1 aligns across 7 bases. The V and J ends lost 4 bases and 3 bases, in that order; junction bases with no gene match: 3. CDR1 and CDR2 from the germline V gene are MRHNA and SNTAGT. CDR3 size: 14 residues. For the CDR3, the DNA is TGTGCCAGCAGTGTACAGGGGAGTGGAAACACCATATATTTT. Its protein product is CASSVQGSGNTIYF.

The chain links TRBV7-9 to TRBJ1-3; D unclear. The V and J ends lost 1 base and 4 bases respectively, with 8 bases between them. The CDR3 has 14 residues. The V gene's germline CDR1 is SEHNR and CDR2 FQNEAQ (reference sequence). Here the CDR3 reads CASSLGPQGNTIYF. The CDR3 DNA sequence: TGTGCCAGCAGCTTAGGGCCACAAGGAAACACCATATATTTT.